Sequencing of this TCR beta chain was carried out in a study of T cells in Graves' hyperthyroidism and ophthalmopathy. Amplification of TCR beta CDR3 regions used RNA as the template. The HTBI primer set drove a first-round RT-PCR of the TCR CDR3. TCRdb itself ran the multiplex PCR reads through MiXCR, one entry per CDR3 protein. This sample has 30,000 to 40,000 distinct CDR3 sequences, with roughly 52% found just once. This clonotype was picked up many times. The antigen is not known. Overall study results and limits: Blood also contained most expanded thyroid clonotypes above 0.001.

Hyperthyroidism in the patients, aged 18 to 65, was newly diagnosed and under 2 months in duration. The CDR3 has 15 amino acids. Germline loops: CDR1 SGHTA, CDR2 FQGNSA. Trimming stripped 1 base from V and 0 bases from J, with 7 bases between. The sequence came from a woman in her 50s with Graves' hyperthyroidism that later progressed to Graves' ophthalmopathy. The sequencing sample was made of blood. This chain uses TRBV7-2 with TRBJ1-5; the D is unclear. The CDR3 DNA reads as TGTGCCAGCAGCTTAGTTTTAGTTAGCAATCAGCCCCAGCATTTT. Translation: CASSLVLVSNQPQHF.